This T cell receptor (beta chain) was observed in a study of T-cell memory formation after mild COVID-19. Study as a whole: Across donors, TCR clusters were largely donor specific.

TCRdb itself ran the 5' RACE reads through MiXCR, one entry per CDR3 protein. Of approximately 260,000 distinct CDR3 sequences in the sample, about 16% were seen once. General study points: Most CD4+ clones that shrank were in CM and EM, while CD8+ ones turned up in EMRA.

On this clonotype: Its antigen is not known.

Trimming removed 0 bases at V and 6 bases at J, with 12 bases between. Germline V gene data show CDR1 as WSHSY and CDR2 as SAAADI. The CDR3 sequence is 15 residues long. Sequenced sample: PBMCs or a T cell subset sorted from them (not recorded which). This receptor was identified in a man between 18 and 35 years old who had mild COVID-19 (a few samples of this study predate the infection). Cell type and time point are not known. The chain carries TRBV10-2 and TRBJ1-5; no reliable D call. The CDR3 nucleotides are TGCGCCAGCAGTGAGTCGGGAAGGGAGGGTCAGCCCCAGCATTTT. It yields the protein CASSESGREGQPQHF.